This TCR beta chain came from a study of siplizumab effects on memory and regulatory T cells. Regarding the study as a whole: Tregs proliferating in siplizumab cultures lacked confirmation of their suppressive function. The study found naive T cells seemingly more diverse than memory cells and seemingly major alloresponse contributors.

This CDR3 has 13 amino acids. Germline V gene sequence: CDR1 LNHDA, CDR2 SQIVND (reference sequence). V was pared by 11 bases and J by 2 bases, with 16 bases between. Libraries were prepared by immunoSEQ multiplex PCR; TCRdb keeps only in-frame clonotypes and omits some of them. The data show approximately 110,000 clones, 93% seen once. About this clone itself: Its target is unknown.

The TCR sequence derives from a human donor in good health. Input material: CD4+ T cells sorted from blood. The genes are TRBV19 and TRBJ2-7; TRBD1 or TRBD2 may be the D gene (5 bases each). The CDR3 here is CAFVRDQAYEQYF. CDR3 DNA: TGTGCCTTCGTTCGGGACCAAGCCTACGAGCAGTACTTC.